The 7 T cell receptor beta chains below all came from one sample that was sequenced in a study of early T cells in non-severe SARS-CoV-2 infection. TCRdb fed the 5' RACE reads into MiXCR, producing one record per CDR3 protein. This table has 25,000 to 35,000 distinct CDR3 sequences, around 6% appearing once. The source was whole blood, collected at baseline. The origin of the receptors is an adult who was a healthcare worker with PCR-confirmed SARS-CoV-2 infection or an uninfected control (not recorded which).

This clonotype appeared many times. This chain uses TRBV27 with TRBJ2-2; 12 bases match TRBD2. The germline V gene encodes CDR1 MNHEY and CDR2 SMNVEV (reference sequence). The CDR3 consists of 15 residues. J gave up 9 bases and V 4 bases, and 6 bases lay outside the gene matches. The CDR3 DNA reads as TGTGCCAGCAGTTCTTGGACTAGCGGGGAATGGGAGCTGTTTTTT. This sequence encodes CASSSWTSGEWELFF.

This clonotype was found many times. J is TRBJ2-3 and V is TRBV7-2; a possible D gene is TRBD2 (5 bases). Germline V gene sequence: CDR1 SGHTA, CDR2 FQGNSA. V lost 2 bases and J lost 7, with 16 bases in between. This CDR3 is 15 amino acids long. CDR3 sequence (DNA): TGTGCCAGCAGCTTATCACCGGGCTCCGGGAATACGCAGTATTTT. Translation: CASSLSPGSGNTQYF.

This clonotype showed up many times. The chain couples TRBV11-2 to TRBJ1-4; D gene unclear. V lost 1 base, J lost 11 bases, and 11 bases lay in between. The V gene's germline CDR1 is SGHAT and CDR2 FQNNGV. The CDR3 consists of 13 residues. The CDR3 is CASSLGRVGKLFF. The CDR3 DNA follows: TGTGCCAGCAGCTTAGGACGAGTGGGGAAACTGTTTTTT.

There are many counts of this clonotype. CDR3 loop: CASSIQQTGMYF. In nucleotides, the CDR3 is TGTGCCAGCAGTATCCAACAAACTGGGATGTACTTC. V is TRBV28 and J is TRBJ2-7; D gene unclear. CDR3 size: 12 residues. Germline lookup yields CDR1 MDHEN and CDR2 SYDVKM. V was trimmed by 5 bases and J by 12 bases, leaving 17 bases between them.

This clonotype was recorded only once. With a much larger clone just one base away, this may be a read error. The V gene is TRBV5-5, the J gene TRBJ2-7; D gene ambiguous. Trimming shortened V by 2 bases and J by 2 bases, and 11 bases separated the two germline ends. The germline CDR1 and CDR2 sequences are SGHKS and YYEKEE (reference sequence). The CDR3 is 14 residues long. Here the CDR3 reads CASSFGSTAYEQYF. The CDR3 DNA sequence: TGTGCCAGCAGCTTCGGCAGCACAGCCTACGAGCAGTACTTC.

Ten or more counts support this clonotype. The chain recombines TRBV19 with TRBJ2-1; 10 positions match TRBD2. Germline assignment: CDR1 LNHDA and CDR2 SQIVND (reference sequence). CDR3 length: 18 amino acids. V was pared by 5 bases and J by 1 base, with 11 bases of the junction left unmatched. CDR3 in DNA: TGTGCCAGTAGTGGTGACCCTAGCGGGAGAAGGTCCTACAATGAGCAGTTCTTC. This encodes CASSGDPSGRRSYNEQFF.

This clonotype was seen only a few times. This chain joins TRBV14 and TRBJ2-7; D may be TRBD1 (5 bases). The CDR3 is made up of 15 amino acids. The V end lost 3 bases, the J end lost 4 bases, and 16 bases lay between the germline ends. The V gene's germline CDR1 is SGHDN and CDR2 FVKESK. CDR3 sequence: CASSHLLTAQYEQYF. The CDR3 nucleotides read TGTGCCAGCAGCCACCTTTTGACAGCCCAATACGAGCAGTACTTC.